Listed below are T cell receptor beta chains from one sample, sequenced in a study of blood T cell repertoires in COVID-19. The table came from immunoSEQ multiplex PCR; TCRdb's copy has only in-frame clones and leaves some out. The sample has about 150,000 clones, 70% to 90% seen once. The specimen sequenced was peripheral blood. The receptors shown here come from a man aged 60 to 75 with COVID-19, enrolled during active disease. Each CDR3 is given with its conserved first and last residue. Fields, in order: clone size, D gene, V gene, J gene, CDR3 protein, CDR3 DNA. The D gene is left open where the match is weak. Only part of the rows carry a size: once, few, many, or a class if the clone is expanded.

size: -
D: -
V: TRBV5-4
J: TRBJ1-2
CDR3: CASSRQLAVGYTF
DNA: TGTGCCAGCAGCCGACAGTTAGCAGTTGGGTACACCTTC

size: -
D: TRBD1
V: TRBV5-1
J: TRBJ2-4
CDR3: CASSLEQGGIGIQYF
DNA: TGCGCCAGCAGCTTGGAGCAAGGGGGCATAGGCATTCAGTACTTC

size: -
D: TRBD1
V: TRBV28
J: TRBJ2-7
CDR3: CASSLRTGAHYEQYF
DNA: TGTGCCAGCAGCTTGCGGACAGGGGCTCACTACGAGCAGTACTTC

size: -
D: -
V: TRBV12-2
J: TRBJ1-4
CDR3: CASRLATRGRGGYEKLFF
DNA: TGTGCAAGTCGCTTAGCGACGAGGGGCCGCGGGGGATACGAAAAACTGTTTTTT

size: -
D: TRBD1
V: TRBV29-1
J: TRBJ2-1
CDR3: CSVGRDRGWEQFF
DNA: TGCAGCGTTGGACGGGACAGGGGTTGGGAGCAGTTCTTC

size: -
D: -
V: TRBV21-1
J: TRBJ1-4
CDR3: CASSKVRRRGRNEKLFF
DNA: TGTGCCAGCAGCAAAGTACGTCGGAGGGGTCGGAATGAAAAACTGTTTTTT

size: -
D: -
V: TRBV6-5
J: TRBJ1-5
CDR3: CASRRQTNQPQHF
DNA: TGTGCCAGCAGACGACAGACAAATCAGCCCCAGCATTTT

size: -
D: TRBD1
V: TRBV5-1
J: TRBJ2-7
CDR3: CASRQGESYEQYF
DNA: TGCGCCAGCAGACAGGGGGAGTCCTACGAGCAGTACTTC

size: -
D: TRBD1
V: TRBV6-5
J: TRBJ1-2
CDR3: CASSYSGQGIFAF
DNA: TGTGCCAGCAGTTACTCGGGACAGGGGATTTTCGCCTTC

size: once
D: -
V: TRBV9
J: TRBJ1-3
CDR3: CASSPRTPIGNTIYF
DNA: TGTGCCAGCAGCCCTCGGACTCCAATTGGAAACACCATATATTTT

size: -
D: -
V: TRBV16
J: TRBJ1-6
CDR3: CASSQSNRNSPLHF
DNA: TGTGCCAGCAGCCAATCTAACCGGAATTCACCCCTCCACTTT

size: -
D: TRBD2
V: TRBV7-9
J: TRBJ2-3
CDR3: CASSSLAGGPDTQYF
DNA: TGTGCCAGCAGCAGTCTAGCGGGAGGGCCAGATACGCAGTATTTT

size: -
D: -
V: TRBV5-4
J: TRBJ2-1
CDR3: CASSLWGGTNEQFF
DNA: TGTGCCAGCAGCTTGTGGGGGGGCACTAATGAGCAGTTCTTC

size: -
D: -
V: TRBV2
J: TRBJ2-5
CDR3: CASSVLPRGGLQETQYF
DNA: TGTGCCAGCAGTGTTCTCCCCCGTGGGGGCCTCCAAGAGACCCAGTACTTC

size: -
D: -
V: TRBV19
J: TRBJ1-1
CDR3: CASSDRMNTEAFF
DNA: TGTGCCAGTAGTGACAGGATGAACACTGAAGCTTTCTTT

size: -
D: -
V: TRBV6-2/TRBV6-3
J: TRBJ1-5
CDR3: CASTPQGIGNQPQHF
DNA: TGTGCCAGCACCCCACAGGGTATCGGCAATCAGCCCCAGCATTTT

size: -
D: -
V: TRBV19
J: TRBJ1-5
CDR3: CASSGQGISGQPQHF
DNA: TGTGCCAGTAGTGGTCAGGGGATCTCGGGTCAGCCCCAGCATTTT

size: -
D: -
V: TRBV30
J: TRBJ2-3
CDR3: CAWSVAGITQYF
DNA: TGTGCCTGGAGTGTAGCAGGGATTACGCAGTATTTT

size: once
D: -
V: TRBV6-5
J: TRBJ1-4
CDR3: CASSYYRTANEKLFF
DNA: TGTGCCAGCAGTTACTACAGGACAGCTAATGAAAAACTGTTTTTT

size: -
D: -
V: TRBV27
J: TRBJ2-1
CDR3: CASSMGTAGQFF
DNA: TGTGCCAGCAGTATGGGGACTGCGGGGCAGTTCTTC

size: -
D: -
V: TRBV27
J: TRBJ1-1
CDR3: CASSPTRNTEAFF
DNA: TGTGCCAGCAGTCCCACTCGGAACACTGAAGCTTTCTTT

size: -
D: TRBD1
V: TRBV6-5
J: TRBJ2-7
CDR3: CASSYRRQGTTYEQYF
DNA: TGTGCCAGCAGTTACAGGAGACAGGGGACGACCTACGAGCAGTACTTC

size: few
D: TRBD2
V: TRBV14
J: TRBJ2-1
CDR3: CASSSTSGGFYNEQFF
DNA: TGTGCCAGCAGCTCGACTAGCGGGGGGTTTTACAATGAGCAGTTCTTC

size: -
D: -
V: TRBV3-1/TRBV3-2
J: TRBJ2-2
CDR3: CASSQDPSGELFF
DNA: TGTGCCAGCAGCCAAGATCCCTCCGGGGAGCTGTTTTTT

size: -
D: TRBD1
V: TRBV14
J: TRBJ1-1
CDR3: CASSLDWTGRRTEAFF
DNA: TGTGCCAGCAGCCTCGATTGGACAGGGAGGAGAACTGAAGCTTTCTTT

size: -
D: -
V: TRBV6-5
J: TRBJ2-2
CDR3: CASRRTANTGELFF
DNA: TGTGCCAGCCGAAGGACAGCTAACACCGGGGAGCTGTTTTTT

size: -
D: -
V: TRBV6-2/TRBV6-3
J: TRBJ2-1
CDR3: CASSSRGSSSYNEQFF
DNA: TGTGCCAGCAGTTCTCGAGGGAGCAGCTCCTACAATGAGCAGTTCTTC

size: -
D: -
V: TRBV18
J: TRBJ2-1
CDR3: CASSPPVAEQFF
DNA: TGTGCCAGCTCACCACCGGTGGCTGAGCAGTTCTTC

size: -
D: TRBD1
V: TRBV12-3/TRBV12-4
J: TRBJ1-5
CDR3: CASRAGGVQPQHF
DNA: TGTGCCAGCAGGGCAGGGGGTGTTCAGCCCCAGCATTTT

size: -
D: -
V: TRBV23-1
J: TRBJ2-6
CDR3: CASSPPVGRASSGANVLTF
DNA: TGCGCCAGCAGTCCACCGGTGGGCAGGGCAAGCTCTGGGGCCAACGTCCTGACTTTC

size: -
D: TRBD1
V: TRBV7-8
J: TRBJ2-7
CDR3: CASSSAGTAYEQYF
DNA: TGTGCCAGCAGCTCCGCCGGGACAGCCTACGAGCAGTACTTC

size: -
D: -
V: TRBV7-8
J: TRBJ1-1
CDR3: CASSRVLGGARTTEAFF
DNA: TGTGCCAGCAGCCGTGTGCTTGGGGGCGCGAGGACAACTGAAGCTTTCTTT

size: -
D: TRBD1
V: TRBV10-1
J: TRBJ2-7
CDR3: CASSPDPGGEQYF
DNA: TGCGCCAGCAGTCCCGATCCAGGGGGCGAGCAGTACTTC

size: -
D: TRBD2
V: TRBV6-5
J: TRBJ2-1
CDR3: CASSSGGSYNEQFF
DNA: TGTGCCAGCAGTTCGGGGGGGTCCTACAATGAGCAGTTCTTC

size: -
D: -
V: TRBV2
J: TRBJ2-5
CDR3: CASRQFAEVETQYF
DNA: TGTGCCAGCAGACAATTTGCAGAGGTGGAGACCCAGTACTTC

size: few
D: -
V: TRBV21-1
J: TRBJ2-7
CDR3: CASSDEASGSMCSYEQYF
DNA: TGTGCCAGCAGCGACGAAGCTAGCGGGAGTATGTGTTCCTACGAGCAGTACTTC

size: -
D: -
V: TRBV28
J: TRBJ1-1
CDR3: CASSSTGEARTEAFF
DNA: TGTGCCAGCAGTTCCACTGGGGAGGCCAGAACTGAAGCTTTCTTT

size: -
D: -
V: TRBV7-3
J: TRBJ2-1
CDR3: CASSPGQSHNEQFF
DNA: TGTGCCAGCAGCCCCGGACAGAGTCACAATGAGCAGTTCTTC

size: once
D: -
V: TRBV6-2/TRBV6-3
J: TRBJ2-5
CDR3: CASSVGLASFETQYF
DNA: TGTGCCAGCAGTGTGGGGCTAGCGAGTTTCGAGACCCAGTACTTC

size: -
D: -
V: TRBV19
J: TRBJ1-1
CDR3: CASSPRDTEAFF
DNA: TGTGCCAGTAGCCCCAGGGATACTGAAGCTTTCTTT